Listed below are T cell receptor beta chains from one sample, sequenced in a study of control samples from healthy donors and cancer patients. Repertoires were generated with immunoSEQ multiplex PCR, while TCRdb's copy carries only in-frame clones and drops some. The data hold under 200,000 clones, with around 95% observed a single time. The sample comprised blood. These receptors originate from a woman in her sixties or seventies in good health. Each CDR3 is given with its conserved first and last residue. D genes are given only for firm matches. Size is omitted from some rows. Given values are once, few, many or a class for expanded clones.

clone size: -; J gene: TRBJ2-5; V gene: TRBV6-6; D gene: TRBD2; CDR3 protein: CASSYPSGGAQETQYF; CDR3 DNA: TGTGCCAGCAGTTACCCGAGCGGGGGGGCCCAAGAGACCCAGTACTTC
clone size: -; J gene: TRBJ2-1; V gene: TRBV19; D gene: TRBD2; CDR3 protein: CASTPGGGYGEQFF; CDR3 DNA: TGTGCCAGTACCCCCGGGGGGGGTTACGGTGAGCAGTTCTTC
clone size: -; J gene: TRBJ2-2; V gene: TRBV7-2; D gene: TRBD1; CDR3 protein: CASSLIQGAGTGELFF; CDR3 DNA: TGTGCCAGCAGCTTAATCCAGGGGGCAGGGACCGGGGAGCTGTTTTTT
clone size: -; J gene: TRBJ1-1; V gene: TRBV6-5; D gene: -; CDR3 protein: CASSYSGTAVDTEAFF; CDR3 DNA: TGTGCCAGCAGTTACTCCGGGACCGCTGTTGACACTGAAGCTTTCTTT
clone size: -; J gene: TRBJ2-4; V gene: TRBV5-8; D gene: TRBD1; CDR3 protein: CASSLWDRRVGIQYF; CDR3 DNA: TGTGCCAGCAGCCTCTGGGACAGGCGTGTCGGCATTCAGTACTTC
clone size: -; J gene: TRBJ1-6; V gene: TRBV7-9; D gene: -; CDR3 protein: CASSRGPTPLHF; CDR3 DNA: TGTGCCAGCAGCCGGGGACCTACACCCCTCCACTTT
clone size: once; J gene: TRBJ1-1; V gene: TRBV12-3/TRBV12-4; D gene: -; CDR3 protein: CASRWGVNTEAFF; CDR3 DNA: TGTGCCAGCAGGTGGGGAGTGAACACTGAAGCTTTCTTT
clone size: -; J gene: TRBJ1-4; V gene: TRBV19; D gene: -; CDR3 protein: CASSRQTFNEKLFF; CDR3 DNA: TGTGCCAGTAGTAGGCAAACTTTTAATGAAAAACTGTTTTTT
clone size: once; J gene: TRBJ2-7; V gene: TRBV29-1; D gene: -; CDR3 protein: CSVEVLQGYEQYF; CDR3 DNA: TGCAGCGTTGAAGTTCTACAGGGCTACGAGCAGTACTTC
clone size: -; J gene: TRBJ2-3; V gene: TRBV7-2; D gene: -; CDR3 protein: CASSLAPSGGETDTQYF; CDR3 DNA: TGTGCCAGCAGCTTGGCCCCCTCAGGGGGGGAAACAGATACGCAGTATTTT
clone size: -; J gene: TRBJ1-1; V gene: TRBV4-3; D gene: -; CDR3 protein: CASSQRRGSWNTEAFF; CDR3 DNA: TGCGCCAGCAGCCAAAGGAGAGGAAGCTGGAACACTGAAGCTTTCTTT
clone size: -; J gene: TRBJ2-5; V gene: TRBV7-9; D gene: TRBD1; CDR3 protein: CASSLGQGIGETQYF; CDR3 DNA: TGTGCCAGCAGCTTAGGACAGGGGATAGGAGAGACCCAGTACTTC
clone size: -; J gene: TRBJ1-2; V gene: TRBV5-1; D gene: TRBD1; CDR3 protein: CASSPTALNRQGGVYYGYTF; CDR3 DNA: TGCGCCAGCAGCCCAACGGCCCTAAATCGACAGGGAGGTGTGTACTATGGCTACACCTTC
clone size: once; J gene: TRBJ2-5; V gene: TRBV10-1; D gene: -; CDR3 protein: CASSAGTQETQYF; CDR3 DNA: TGCGCCAGCAGTGCCGGGACCCAAGAGACCCAGTACTTC
clone size: -; J gene: TRBJ1-4; V gene: TRBV13; D gene: TRBD1; CDR3 protein: CASSSRQGANEKLFF; CDR3 DNA: TGTGCCAGCAGCTCTCGACAGGGAGCTAATGAAAAACTGTTTTTT
clone size: -; J gene: TRBJ2-1; V gene: TRBV9; D gene: TRBD2; CDR3 protein: CASTAGSGGYNEQFF; CDR3 DNA: TGTGCCAGCACCGCGGGTAGCGGGGGATACAATGAGCAGTTCTTC
clone size: -; J gene: TRBJ2-5; V gene: TRBV5-4; D gene: -; CDR3 protein: CASSEGLPRGETQYF; CDR3 DNA: TGTGCCAGCAGCGAGGGACTCCCAAGAGGAGAGACCCAGTACTTC
clone size: -; J gene: TRBJ2-1; V gene: TRBV27; D gene: TRBD2; CDR3 protein: CASSPGLAGWNEQFF; CDR3 DNA: TGTGCCAGCAGTCCGGGACTAGCGGGGTGGAATGAGCAGTTCTTC
clone size: -; J gene: TRBJ1-3; V gene: TRBV2; D gene: -; CDR3 protein: CASSDPFAGSSGNTIYF; CDR3 DNA: TGTGCCAGCAGTGACCCTTTTGCAGGTTCTTCTGGAAACACCATATATTTT
clone size: -; J gene: TRBJ2-3; V gene: TRBV7-2; D gene: -; CDR3 protein: CASRRLVSDTQYF; CDR3 DNA: TGTGCCAGCAGGAGACTTGTTTCAGATACGCAGTATTTT
clone size: -; J gene: TRBJ1-5; V gene: TRBV7-2; D gene: -; CDR3 protein: CASVPHEGGNQPQHF; CDR3 DNA: TGTGCCAGTGTTCCCCACGAGGGAGGCAATCAGCCCCAGCATTTT
clone size: -; J gene: TRBJ1-6; V gene: TRBV27; D gene: -; CDR3 protein: CASRVGTGNYNSPLHF; CDR3 DNA: TGTGCCAGCAGGGTGGGAACAGGGAACTATAATTCACCCCTCCACTTT
clone size: -; J gene: TRBJ1-4; V gene: TRBV12-5; D gene: TRBD1; CDR3 protein: CASAPQGGTGEKLFF; CDR3 DNA: TGTGCTAGTGCTCCACAGGGGGGCACGGGAGAAAAACTGTTTTTT
clone size: -; J gene: TRBJ1-1; V gene: TRBV3-1/TRBV3-2; D gene: -; CDR3 protein: CASSRDGRGSTEAFF; CDR3 DNA: TGTGCCAGCAGCCGAGACGGTAGAGGTTCCACTGAAGCTTTCTTT
clone size: -; J gene: TRBJ2-1; V gene: TRBV6-2/TRBV6-3; D gene: TRBD1; CDR3 protein: CASSTRQGVINEQFF; CDR3 DNA: TGTGCCAGCAGTACAAGACAGGGGGTGATAAATGAGCAGTTCTTC
clone size: -; J gene: TRBJ1-3; V gene: TRBV5-6; D gene: -; CDR3 protein: CASSLGWAEGNTIYF; CDR3 DNA: TGTGCCAGCAGCTTAGGTTGGGCCGAAGGAAACACCATATATTTT
clone size: once; J gene: TRBJ2-1; V gene: TRBV7-9; D gene: TRBD2; CDR3 protein: CASSSMRGGRYNEQFF; CDR3 DNA: TGTGCCAGCAGCTCAATGCGGGGGGGACGCTACAATGAGCAGTTCTTC
clone size: -; J gene: TRBJ2-3; V gene: TRBV11-3; D gene: TRBD1; CDR3 protein: CASSLQGQGVGTDTQYF; CDR3 DNA: TGTGCCAGCAGCCTGCAGGGACAGGGTGTCGGCACAGATACGCAGTATTTT
clone size: -; J gene: TRBJ1-5; V gene: TRBV19; D gene: -; CDR3 protein: CASDDSSSVNQPQHF; CDR3 DNA: TGTGCCAGTGATGACAGCTCTAGTGTAAATCAGCCCCAGCATTTT
clone size: -; J gene: TRBJ1-1; V gene: TRBV6-2/TRBV6-3; D gene: -; CDR3 protein: CASSLSTNTEAFF; CDR3 DNA: TGTGCCAGCAGCCTCTCCACGAACACTGAAGCTTTCTTT
clone size: -; J gene: TRBJ2-1; V gene: TRBV19; D gene: -; CDR3 protein: CASALFLGGNEQFF; CDR3 DNA: TGTGCCAGCGCACTATTTTTAGGGGGCAATGAGCAGTTCTTC
clone size: once; J gene: TRBJ1-1; V gene: TRBV2; D gene: TRBD1; CDR3 protein: CASTFTGVNTEAFF; CDR3 DNA: TGTGCCAGCACCTTTACAGGGGTGAACACTGAAGCTTTCTTT
clone size: -; J gene: TRBJ1-1; V gene: TRBV6-2/TRBV6-3; D gene: TRBD1; CDR3 protein: CASSYRQGREKNTEAFF; CDR3 DNA: TGTGCCAGCAGTTATCGACAGGGGCGGGAAAAGAACACTGAAGCTTTCTTT
clone size: -; J gene: TRBJ2-1; V gene: TRBV6-4; D gene: TRBD1; CDR3 protein: CASSDSTGGYNEQFF; CDR3 DNA: TGTGCCAGCAGTGACTCGACAGGGGGCTACAATGAGCAGTTCTTC
clone size: -; J gene: TRBJ1-1; V gene: TRBV20-1; D gene: -; CDR3 protein: CSASPGMNTEAFF; CDR3 DNA: TGCAGTGCTAGTCCGGGGATGAACACTGAAGCTTTCTTT
clone size: once; J gene: TRBJ1-2; V gene: TRBV19; D gene: -; CDR3 protein: CASIGDLRSYGYTF; CDR3 DNA: TGTGCCAGTATAGGGGACCTTCGATCCTATGGCTACACCTTC
clone size: once; J gene: TRBJ2-5; V gene: TRBV9; D gene: -; CDR3 protein: CARRGALQGDQETQYF; CDR3 DNA: TGTGCCCGCCGCGGAGCCCTCCAGGGAGACCAAGAGACCCAGTACTTC
clone size: -; J gene: TRBJ1-4; V gene: TRBV7-9; D gene: -; CDR3 protein: CASSSLNHLQEDFEKLFF; CDR3 DNA: TGTGCCAGCAGCTCCCTAAACCACCTACAGGAAGACTTTGAAAAACTGTTTTTT
clone size: -; J gene: TRBJ1-3; V gene: TRBV18; D gene: -; CDR3 protein: CASSPLLAQNSGNTIYF; CDR3 DNA: TGTGCCAGCTCACCCCTCCTAGCTCAGAACTCTGGAAACACCATATATTTT
clone size: -; J gene: TRBJ1-1; V gene: TRBV2; D gene: -; CDR3 protein: CASSGQGLTEAFF; CDR3 DNA: TGTGCCAGCAGTGGCCAGGGACTCACTGAAGCTTTCTTT
clone size: -; J gene: TRBJ1-1; V gene: TRBV6-5; D gene: -; CDR3 protein: CASSYHPAIGTEAFF; CDR3 DNA: TGTGCCAGCAGTTACCACCCGGCGATTGGCACTGAAGCTTTCTTT
clone size: -; J gene: TRBJ2-1; V gene: TRBV5-1; D gene: -; CDR3 protein: CASSLGGEYEQFF; CDR3 DNA: TGCGCCAGCAGCTTGGGAGGGGAGTATGAGCAGTTCTTC
clone size: -; J gene: TRBJ2-7; V gene: TRBV6-2/TRBV6-3; D gene: -; CDR3 protein: CASSPLRGRSYEQYF; CDR3 DNA: TGTGCCAGCAGCCCCCTAAGGGGACGCTCCTACGAGCAGTACTTC
clone size: -; J gene: TRBJ2-2; V gene: TRBV2; D gene: TRBD1; CDR3 protein: CASRARGPYTGELFF; CDR3 DNA: TGTGCCAGCAGAGCGAGGGGGCCCTACACCGGGGAGCTGTTTTTT
clone size: -; J gene: TRBJ2-7; V gene: TRBV4-1; D gene: -; CDR3 protein: CASSQSAGLTTTYEQYF; CDR3 DNA: TGCGCCAGCAGCCAAAGCGCGGGACTCACTACCACCTACGAGCAGTACTTC
clone size: once; J gene: TRBJ1-1; V gene: TRBV6-4; D gene: -; CDR3 protein: CASSDISQGRTEAFF; CDR3 DNA: TGTGCCAGCAGTGACATATCTCAGGGTCGGACTGAAGCTTTCTTT
clone size: -; J gene: TRBJ1-3; V gene: TRBV7-2; D gene: -; CDR3 protein: CASSPQSTGNTIYF; CDR3 DNA: TGTGCCAGCAGCCCACAGAGTACTGGAAACACCATATATTTT
clone size: -; J gene: TRBJ2-2; V gene: TRBV13; D gene: -; CDR3 protein: CASSQGQPNTGELFF; CDR3 DNA: TGTGCCAGCAGCCAAGGACAGCCGAACACCGGGGAGCTGTTTTTT
clone size: -; J gene: TRBJ2-2; V gene: TRBV7-8; D gene: -; CDR3 protein: CASSLVLLDPGELFF; CDR3 DNA: TGTGCCAGCAGCTTAGTGCTCCTAGACCCCGGGGAGCTGTTTTTT
clone size: -; J gene: TRBJ1-2; V gene: TRBV29-1; D gene: -; CDR3 protein: CSVDVGTF; CDR3 DNA: TGCAGCGTTGATGTCGGCACCTTC
clone size: -; J gene: TRBJ1-1; V gene: TRBV19; D gene: TRBD1; CDR3 protein: CASSIPRPGTGDTEAFF; CDR3 DNA: TGTGCCAGTAGTATACCTCGGCCCGGGACAGGGGACACTGAAGCTTTCTTT
clone size: -; J gene: TRBJ1-4; V gene: TRBV12-3/TRBV12-4; D gene: -; CDR3 protein: CASSPHHQKLFF; CDR3 DNA: TGTGCCAGCAGTCCCCACCATCAAAAACTGTTTTTT
clone size: -; J gene: TRBJ2-5; V gene: TRBV6-2/TRBV6-3; D gene: -; CDR3 protein: CASSYPGDNYF; CDR3 DNA: TGTGCCAGCAGTTACCCGGGGGATAATTACTTC
clone size: -; J gene: TRBJ2-2; V gene: TRBV2; D gene: TRBD2; CDR3 protein: CASSELADGELFF; CDR3 DNA: TGTGCCAGCAGTGAACTAGCGGACGGGGAGCTGTTTTTT